Each of the 32 T cell receptor beta chains below was sequenced from the same sample in a study of blood T cell repertoires in COVID-19. Repertoires were generated with immunoSEQ multiplex PCR, while TCRdb's copy carries only in-frame clones and drops some. This table has about 400,000 clones, around nine tenths appearing once. The sample comprised PBMCs or T cells enriched from blood (not recorded which). The receptors stem from a woman under 30 with acute COVID-19.

This chain joins TRBV5-8 and TRBJ1-2; 7 nucleotides align to TRBD1. The CDR3 runs 14 residues. With 0 bases clipped from V and 7 bases from J, the junction kept 6 bases outside the gene matches. Germline V CDR1 and CDR2: SGHTS, YDEGEE. The CDR3 DNA is TGTGCCAGCAGCTTGGTCTTGACAGGGTCTGGCTACACCTTC. It encodes CASSLVLTGSGYTF.

V gene TRBV5-6 combines with J gene TRBJ2-2, with 7 bases identical to TRBD2. Looked up from germline, CDR1 is SGHDT and CDR2 is YYEEEE. J was trimmed by 4 bases and V by 5 bases; bases with no gene match: 2. The CDR3 covers 13 residues. The CDR3 protein is CASSWGGTGELFF. In DNA, the CDR3 is TGTGCCAGCAGTTGGGGGGGCACCGGGGAGCTGTTTTTT.

This clone was seen many times. This chain uses TRBV19 with TRBJ1-5, with no clear D. V was trimmed by 7 bases and J by 0 bases, leaving 13 bases between them. This CDR3 has 15 amino acids. Germline lookup yields CDR1 LNHDA and CDR2 SQIVND (reference sequence). Here the CDR3 DNA reads TGTGCCAGTAACAATGGGCAGTTTAGCAATCAGCCCCAGCATTTT. Its protein is CASNNGQFSNQPQHF.

The V and J genes are TRBV5-1 and TRBJ1-1; TRBD1 agrees at 12 bases. J was trimmed by 8 bases and V by 5 bases; bases with no gene match: 7. The CDR3 length is 14 residues. Germline values: CDR1 SGHRS, CDR2 YFSETQ. CDR3 DNA: TGCGCCAGCAGTTCCGGGACAGGGGGCAAGGAAGCTTTCTTT. Translated, it gives CASSSGTGGKEAFF.

V usage is TRBV30 and J usage is TRBJ2-2; maybe TRBD1 (6 bases). Germline V gene data show CDR1 as GTSNPN and CDR2 as SVGIG (reference sequence). This CDR3 spans 12 amino acids. The V end lost 3 bases, the J end lost 11 bases, and 13 bases lay between the germline ends. Here the CDR3 DNA reads TGTGCCTGGAGCACAGGGAGTGCCGAGCTGTTTTTT. This translates into CAWSTGSAELFF.

The V call is TRBV19, the J call TRBJ1-2, with TRBD1 matching over 9 bases. J lost 5 bases, V lost 3 bases, and 4 bases had no gene match. CDR1 LNHDA and CDR2 SQIVND come from the germline V gene (reference sequence). This CDR3 is 14 amino acids long. CDR3 protein: CASSMGQGSYGYTF. CDR3 nucleotide sequence: TGTGCCAGTAGTATGGGACAGGGTTCTTATGGCTACACCTTC.

The sample holds a few counts of this clone. V and J are TRBV15 and TRBJ2-5; 10 nucleotides agree with TRBD1. CDR1 and CDR2 (germline): LNHNV, YYDKDF (reference sequence). J gave up 5 bases and V 5 bases, and 8 bases lay outside the gene matches. This CDR3 comprises 15 residues. The CDR3 sequence: CATSPGQGNVETQYF. The DNA of the CDR3 is TGTGCCACCAGCCCGGGACAGGGGAATGTGGAGACCCAGTACTTC.

The chain combines TRBV6-5 with TRBJ1-1; D unclear. V lost 8 bases and J 5 bases, leaving 12 bases between the germline ends. This CDR3 has 12 amino acids. Germline lookup yields CDR1 MNHEY and CDR2 SVGAGI. CDR3 sequence: CASLGWRTEAFF. For the CDR3, the DNA is TGTGCCAGCCTGGGTTGGCGGACTGAAGCTTTCTTT.

The chain uses TRBV7-2 and TRBJ1-2; tentatively, D is TRBD1 (6 bases). Germline CDR1 SGHTA, CDR2 FQGNSA. The CDR3 consists of 14 residues. Between the trimmed V and J ends, which lost 4 bases and 2 bases, there was a span of 11 bases. This chain's CDR3 is CASSSYRENYGYTF. The DNA for the CDR3 is TGTGCCAGCAGCTCCTACAGGGAGAACTATGGCTACACCTTC.

This chain uses TRBV2 with TRBJ2-3, with TRBD2 matching over 12 bases. CDR1 is SNHLY and CDR2 is FYNNEI in the germline V gene. CDR3 size: 16 residues. The ends lost 6 bases at V and 4 bases at J; junction bases unmatched: 8. The CDR3 is CASRRLAGVGADTQYF. CDR3 nucleotide sequence: TGTGCCAGCAGGCGACTAGCGGGAGTTGGGGCAGATACGCAGTATTTT.

In this sample, this clone turned up once. The V and J genes are TRBV7-2 and TRBJ2-7, with 7 positions matching TRBD1. The V and J ends lost 5 bases and 2 bases, in that order; junction bases with no gene match: 9. The CDR3 contains 15 residues. Germline V CDR1 and CDR2: SGHTA, FQGNSA. CDR3 protein: CASSANSGTAYEQYF. The CDR3 DNA reads as TGTGCCAGCAGCGCAAACTCTGGGACAGCCTACGAGCAGTACTTC.

J is TRBJ1-3 and V is TRBV2; 8 nucleotides line up with TRBD1. CDR3 length: 15 residues. Trimming removed 8 bases from V and 0 bases from J; junction bases left unmatched: 6. Germline CDR1 is SNHLY and CDR2 is FYNNEI. CDR3 sequence reads: CASRDRPNSGNTIYF. CDR3 nucleotide sequence: TGTGCCAGCCGGGACAGGCCCAACTCTGGAAACACCATATATTTT.

This clone came up once. This chain uses TRBV2 with TRBJ1-1; 7 positions agree with TRBD1. Trimming took 2 bases from V and 0 from J; bases not matched to a gene: 6. CDR1 is SNHLY and CDR2 is FYNNEI in the germline V gene. There are 16 residues in the CDR3. The CDR3 DNA reads as TGTGCCAGCAGTGAAATGGGGACAGACATGAACACTGAAGCTTTCTTT. Residues: CASSEMGTDMNTEAFF.

The sample holds many counts of this clone. J is TRBJ2-7 and V is TRBV10-1; D gene unclear. The CDR3 loop spans 12 amino acids. Trimming shortened V by 8 bases and J by 2 bases, and 10 bases separated the two germline ends. CDR1 is WNHNN, CDR2 SYGVQD, per germline (reference sequence). Here the CDR3 DNA reads TGCGCCAGCGGGCGAACAGCCTACGAGCAGTACTTC. Translated, it gives CASGRTAYEQYF.

The V and J genes are TRBV28 and TRBJ2-5; D might be TRBD2 (6 bases). The CDR3 is 16 amino acids. Germline V gene sequence: CDR1 MDHEN, CDR2 SYDVKM. Trimming left V 5 bases short and J 3 bases short, with 19 bases between. The CDR3 spells CASSRGTGSIEETQYF. The CDR3 DNA is TGTGCCAGCAGTCGAGGGACTGGATCGATTGAAGAGACCCAGTACTTC. The variable domain in full, with the rest retrieved from reference TRBV28 and TRBJ2-5, is DVKVTQSSRYLVKRTGEKVFLECVQDMDHENMFWYRQDPGLGLRLIYFSYDVKMKEKGDIPEGYSVSREKKERFSLILESASTNQTSMYLCASSRGTGSIEETQYFGPGTRLLVL.

This clone was picked up a small number of times. CDR3 nucleotide sequence: TGCGCCAGCAGCACCGGACCGGGGAAAGCCACTGAAGCTTTCTTT. Protein sequence: CASSTGPGKATEAFF. V and J are TRBV5-1 and TRBJ1-1; D not certain. CDR1 is SGHRS and CDR2 is YFSETQ in the germline V gene. The CDR3 runs 15 residues. V lost 4 bases and J lost 4, with 17 bases in between.

The J gene is TRBJ2-2, the V gene TRBV7-6; 10 bases are shared with TRBD2. J gave up 2 bases and V 7 bases, and 4 bases lay outside the gene matches. CDR1 and CDR2 from the germline V gene are SGHVS and FNYEAQ. The CDR3 consists of 15 residues. CDR3 sequence (DNA): TGTGCCAGCACGTTAGCGGGAGGAAACACCGGGGAGCTGTTTTTT. Its translation is CASTLAGGNTGELFF. The full variable domain, rest sourced from reference TRBV7-6 and TRBJ2-2, is GAGVSQSPRYKVTKRGQDVALRCDPISGHVSLYWYRQALGQGPEFLTYFNYEAQQDKSGLPNDRFSAERPEGSISTLTIQRTEQRDSAMYRCASTLAGGNTGELFFGEGSRLTVL.

The V and J genes are TRBV5-1 and TRBJ2-7, with 7 positions matching TRBD1. The CDR3 runs to 13 residues. CDR1 and CDR2 from the germline V gene are SGHRS and YFSETQ. Unmatched junction bases numbered 5, after V lost 3 bases and J lost 5 bases. CDR3 amino acids: CASSYTGVDEQYF. As DNA, the CDR3 is TGCGCCAGCAGCTATACAGGGGTCGACGAGCAGTACTTC.

This chain joins TRBV9 and TRBJ1-6; D gene uncertain. The germline V gene encodes CDR1 SGDLS and CDR2 YYNGEE. The CDR3 contains 13 residues. Trimming cost V 0 bases and J 7 bases, with 5 bases left between them. CDR3 in DNA: TGTGCCAGCAGCGTAGATGAGAATTCACCCCTCCACTTT. Protein: CASSVDENSPLHF.

The J gene is TRBJ2-5, the V gene TRBV12-3 or TRBV12-4; no clear D gene. The CDR3 consists of 11 residues. The ends were cut back, 5 bases at V and 5 bases at J, with 6 bases in the middle. The CDR3 spells CASSQRETQYF. As DNA, the CDR3 is TGTGCCAGCAGTCAGAGGGAGACCCAGTACTTC.

Details on this clone: Other DNA sequences in the same sample also yield this CDR3. The V and J genes are TRBV29-1 and TRBJ1-2; the D gene is possibly TRBD1 (5 bases). The CDR3 runs 13 residues. V dropped 1 base and J dropped 0 bases, with 6 bases sitting between them. The V gene's germline CDR1 is SQVTM and CDR2 ANQGSEA. The CDR3 DNA reads TGCAGCGTTGAAGGGGGGGCTAACTATGGCTACACCTTC. Amino acid sequence: CSVEGGANYGYTF.

The V gene is TRBV5-1, the J gene TRBJ2-7; the match to TRBD2 covers 11 bases. CDR1 is SGHRS, CDR2 YFSETQ, per germline. The V gene end was trimmed by 0 bases and the J gene end by 7 bases; junction bases not matched to a gene: 6. The CDR3 sequence is 15 residues long. As DNA, the CDR3 is TGCGCCAGCAGCTTGGGAGTAGCGGGGGGGCGTGAGCAGTACTTC. It is translated as CASSLGVAGGREQYF. The variable domain in full, with the rest retrieved from reference TRBV5-1 and TRBJ2-7, is KAGVTQTPRYLIKTRGQQVTLSCSPISGHRSVSWYQQTPGQGLQFLFEYFSETQRNKGNFPGRFSGRQFSNSRSEMNVSTLELGDSALYLCASSLGVAGGREQYFGPGTRLTVT.

This clone was found a few times. This chain links TRBV28 with TRBJ2-2; D is possibly TRBD1 (5 bases). Between the trimmed V and J ends, which lost 2 bases and 3 bases, there was a span of 16 bases. Germline V CDR1 and CDR2: MDHEN, SYDVKM. The CDR3 runs 17 residues. The chain's CDR3 is CASSLPSGNSYTGELFF. CDR3 coding DNA: TGTGCCAGCAGTTTACCCTCAGGGAATAGCTACACCGGGGAGCTGTTTTTT.

The J gene is TRBJ2-5, the V gene TRBV28; D is perhaps TRBD1 (5 bases). There are 14 residues in the CDR3. V gave up 6 bases and J gave up 0 bases, with 11 bases separating them. Germline V gene data show CDR1 as MDHEN and CDR2 as SYDVKM. CDR3 loop: CASRQGHYQETQYF. CDR3 nucleotide sequence: TGTGCCAGCAGGCAGGGTCACTACCAAGAGACCCAGTACTTC.

This clone was observed a single time. The genes are TRBV28 and TRBJ2-7, with 8 bases matching TRBD1. V dropped 7 bases and J dropped 3; count of bases not matched to a gene: 14. The germline V gene has CDR1 MDHEN and CDR2 SYDVKM. CDR3 length: 16 amino acids. CDR3 region: CASTVVSGTGIYEQYF. The CDR3 DNA sequence: TGTGCCAGCACGGTGGTCTCCGGGACAGGCATCTACGAGCAGTACTTC.

The chain joins TRBV9 to TRBJ1-4; 8 bases are a match to TRBD1. The V segment lost 5 bases and the J segment 8 bases; nucleotides outside the gene matches: 11. The CDR3 consists of 15 residues. Looked up from germline, CDR1 is SGDLS and CDR2 is YYNGEE. CDR3 region: CASSLPTGGYEKLFF. The CDR3 nucleotides are TGTGCCAGCAGTTTACCCACAGGGGGGTACGAAAAACTGTTTTTT.

V is TRBV2 and J is TRBJ1-1; possibly TRBD1 for D (6 bases). CDR3 length equals 12 residues. The V and J ends lost 7 bases and 6 bases respectively, with 12 bases between them. Germline CDR1 reads SNHLY; CDR2 reads FYNNEI. CDR3 coding DNA: TGTGCCAGCATTTCTTGGGGGCCTGAAGCTTTCTTT. The encoded protein is CASISWGPEAFF.

This rearrangement joins TRBV28 to TRBJ1-6; 7 nucleotides align to TRBD1. V shed 4 bases, J shed 10 bases, and the junction held 10 bases outside the gene matches. CDR1 and CDR2 from the germline V gene are MDHEN and SYDVKM. The CDR3 consists of 15 residues. CDR3 sequence (DNA): TGTGCCAGCAGTTCAACAGGGGTTGTTAGGTCACCCCTCCACTTT. This translates into CASSSTGVVRSPLHF.

The V and J genes are TRBV7-9 and TRBJ1-4; TRBD1 agrees at 10 bases. Germline V gives CDR1 SEHNR, CDR2 FQNEAQ (reference sequence). The CDR3 has 16 amino acids. With V trimmed by 4 bases and J by 8 bases, 10 bases remained unmatched. The CDR3 region is CASSSADRGRWEKLFF. For the CDR3, the DNA is TGTGCCAGCAGCTCAGCCGACAGGGGGCGCTGGGAAAAACTGTTTTTT.

This rearrangement joins TRBV7-8 to TRBJ2-7; D perhaps matches TRBD1 (6 bases). The ends were cut back, 1 base at V and 3 bases at J, with 13 bases in the middle. Germline CDR1 reads SGHVS; CDR2 reads FQNEAQ. This CDR3 is 15 amino acids long. The CDR3: CASSLGQGPFYEQYF. The CDR3 coding sequence is TGTGCCAGCAGCTTAGGTCAGGGGCCTTTCTACGAGCAGTACTTC.

The J gene is TRBJ2-1, the V gene TRBV3-1 (or the pseudogene TRBV3-2); possible D gene TRBD2, 5 bases. This CDR3 spans 13 amino acids. With 5 bases removed from V and 6 bases from J, the gap between germline ends came to 11 bases. CDR1 and CDR2 from the germline V gene are LGHDT and YNNKEL (reference sequence). The CDR3 coding sequence is TGTGCCAGCAGCAAAGGCGGAGGCAATGAGCAGTTCTTC. Residues: CASSKGGGNEQFF.

V gene TRBV7-2 combines with J gene TRBJ2-7; 9 bases agree with TRBD2. This CDR3 is built from 17 residues. The V and J ends lost 4 bases and 5 bases, in that order; junction bases with no gene match: 15. Germline CDR1 and CDR2: SGHTA and FQGNSA. The CDR3: CASSSFTPPLAGHEQYF. DNA for the CDR3: TGTGCCAGCAGCTCGTTCACCCCCCCCCTAGCGGGACACGAGCAGTACTTC.